This T cell receptor beta chain is from a study of response to subunit inactivated influenza vaccine. General study findings and limits: It was the authors' suggestion that each seasonal influenza vaccination recruits few new T cells.

This clonotype appeared a few times. What it recognizes is unknown. Per germline, CDR1 SGHKS and CDR2 YYEKEE (reference sequence). V was shortened by 4 bases and J by 7 bases, with 12 bases between the two germline ends. The CDR3 runs to 12 residues. MiXCR, applied by TCRdb to the RT-PCR reads, yields one record per CDR3 protein. The sample holds about 190,000 distinct CDR3 sequences, over 13% seen once. The sample consisted of CD8+ T cells sorted from PBMCs, taken around 5 days after vaccination. The receptor was derived from a man between 50 and 59 years old who received an inactivated influenza vaccine. The chain joins TRBV5-5 to TRBJ2-7; D may correspond to TRBD1 or TRBD2 (6 bases each). The CDR3 spells CASSGGGREQYF. In nucleotides, the CDR3 is TGTGCCAGCAGCGGAGGGGGGAGGGAGCAGTACTTC. Filled out from reference TRBV5-5 and TRBJ2-7, the complete variable domain reads DAGVTQSPTHLIKTRGQQVTLRCSPISGHKSVSWYQQVLGQGPQFIFQYYEKEERGRGNFPDRFSARQFPNYSSELNVNALLLGDSALYLCASSGGGREQYFGPGTRLTVT.